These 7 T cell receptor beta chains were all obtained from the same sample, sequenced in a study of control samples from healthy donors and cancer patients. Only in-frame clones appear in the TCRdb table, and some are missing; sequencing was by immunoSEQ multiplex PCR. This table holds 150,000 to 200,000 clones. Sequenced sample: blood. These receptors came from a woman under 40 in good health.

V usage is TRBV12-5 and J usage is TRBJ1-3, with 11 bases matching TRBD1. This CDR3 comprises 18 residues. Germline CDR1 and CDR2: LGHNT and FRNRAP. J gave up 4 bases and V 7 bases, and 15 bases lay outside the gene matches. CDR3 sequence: CASASPLWTGGKGNTIYF. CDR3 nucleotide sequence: TGTGCTAGTGCCTCGCCCCTCTGGACAGGGGGCAAAGGAAACACCATATATTTT.

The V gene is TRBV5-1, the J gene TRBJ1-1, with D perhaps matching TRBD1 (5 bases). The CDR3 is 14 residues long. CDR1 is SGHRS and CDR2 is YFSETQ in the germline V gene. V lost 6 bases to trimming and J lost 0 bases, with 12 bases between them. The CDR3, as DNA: TGCGCCAGCAAAGGCGGGACTGTGAACACTGAAGCTTTCTTT. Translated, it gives CASKGGTVNTEAFF.

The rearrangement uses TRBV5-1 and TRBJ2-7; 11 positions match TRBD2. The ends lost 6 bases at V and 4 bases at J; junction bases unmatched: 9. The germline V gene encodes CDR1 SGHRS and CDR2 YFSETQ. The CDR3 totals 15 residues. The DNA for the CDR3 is TGCGCCAGCATCCCTCTAGCGGGGGGTGAGTACGAGCAGTACTTC. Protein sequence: CASIPLAGGEYEQYF.

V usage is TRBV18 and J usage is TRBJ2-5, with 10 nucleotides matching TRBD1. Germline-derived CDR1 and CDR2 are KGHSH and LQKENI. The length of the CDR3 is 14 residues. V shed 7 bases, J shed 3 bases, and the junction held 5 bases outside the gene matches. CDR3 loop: CASCDRGREETQYF. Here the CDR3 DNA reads TGTGCCAGCTGCGACAGGGGGCGTGAAGAGACCCAGTACTTC.

The CDR3 coding sequence is TGTGCCAGCAGCTCCACTAACTATGGCTACACCTTC. The encoded protein is CASSSTNYGYTF. This chain connects TRBV5-6 to TRBJ1-2; D gene uncertain. Germline values: CDR1 SGHDT, CDR2 YYEEEE. V lost 3 bases and J 0 bases, leaving 3 bases between the germline ends. This CDR3 has 12 amino acids.

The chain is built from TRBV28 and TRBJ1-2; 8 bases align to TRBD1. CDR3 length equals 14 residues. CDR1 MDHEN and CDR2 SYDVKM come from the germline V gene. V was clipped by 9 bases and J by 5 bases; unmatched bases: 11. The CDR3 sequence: CASRGQGAGYGYTF. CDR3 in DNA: TGTGCCAGTCGAGGACAGGGAGCGGGGTATGGCTACACCTTC.

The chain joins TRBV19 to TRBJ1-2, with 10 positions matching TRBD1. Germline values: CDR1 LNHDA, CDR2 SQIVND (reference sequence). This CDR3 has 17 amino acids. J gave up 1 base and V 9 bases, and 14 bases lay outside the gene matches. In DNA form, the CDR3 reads TGTGCCAGCCGACTAAACATTTGGACAGGGGGTAACTATGGCTACACCTTC. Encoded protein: CASRLNIWTGGNYGYTF.